What follows describes a single T cell receptor beta chain. Genomic DNA from each subset was divided evenly over several immunoSEQ plates. Using immunoSEQ multiplex PCR, the repertoire was profiled, and TCRdb retains in-frame clones only, with some absent. The data show a few hundred thousand clones, with around 79% seen just once and 8% to 13% held by the top ten. The sample comes from a study of shared clonotypes between healthy human individuals. Study details: Donors were a couple of women and a few men aged 18 to 49.

After removal of 1 base from V and 5 bases from J, the junction contained 11 bases not matched to a gene. The germline CDR1 and CDR2 sequences are SGHAT and FQNNGV. This CDR3 has 18 residues. The rearrangement uses TRBV11-2 and TRBJ2-3; TRBD2 aligns across 11 bases. The sequencing input was memory CD4+ T cells sorted from blood. The subset was: CD45RA-negative fraction. The sequence derives from a man younger than 40 in good health. The CDR3 loop reads CASSLGTLAGGPGDTQYF. CDR3 coding DNA: TGTGCCAGCAGCTTAGGGACCTTAGCGGGAGGGCCTGGAGATACGCAGTATTTT.